These 20 T cell receptor beta chains were sequenced from one sample in a study of blood T cell repertoires in COVID-19. The repertoire was sequenced with immunoSEQ multiplex PCR; TCRdb's copy has only in-frame clones and lacks some. The sample has about 87,000 clones, around 86% seen once. Sequencing was carried out using peripheral blood. These receptor sequences come from a man aged 35 to 55 with acute or convalescent COVID-19.

The chain employs TRBV7-2 and TRBJ1-2; a weak D match, TRBD1 (5 bases). This CDR3 spans 14 amino acids. The V end was cut by 5 bases, the J end by 0 bases, with 10 bases between. Germline V gives CDR1 SGHTA, CDR2 FQGNSA. CDR3 protein: CASSPRTTNYGYTF. CDR3 DNA sequence: TGTGCCAGCAGCCCGAGGACAACTAACTATGGCTACACCTTC.

The chain recombines TRBV5-1 with TRBJ2-4, with 7 bases aligning to TRBD1. This CDR3 is 15 amino acids long. CDR1 SGHRS and CDR2 YFSETQ come from the germline V gene. V was clipped by 0 bases and J by 6 bases; unmatched bases: 6. The CDR3 DNA sequence: TGCGCCAGCAGCTTGGAGGGGACAGACCCAAACATTCAGTACTTC. Protein: CASSLEGTDPNIQYF.

The V and J genes are TRBV4-2 and TRBJ2-5; 15 bases map to TRBD2. The trim removed 4 bases at V and 3 bases at J, leaving 3 bases unmatched. Germline CDR1 LGHNA, CDR2 YNFKEQ. CDR3 size: 16 residues. CDR3 in amino acids: CASSPRTSGGEETQYF. The CDR3, as DNA: TGTGCCAGCAGCCCCCGGACTAGCGGGGGGGAAGAGACCCAGTACTTC.

The rearrangement uses TRBV5-1 and TRBJ2-5; possibly TRBD2 for D (6 bases). The V and J ends lost 4 bases and 4 bases respectively, with 14 bases between them. The CDR3 is made up of 14 amino acids. CDR1 is SGHRS and CDR2 is YFSETQ in the germline V gene. CDR3 DNA: TGCGCCAGCAGCCAAGGAGGGGACGGAGAGACCCAGTACTTC. This sequence encodes CASSQGGDGETQYF.

The chain carries TRBV11-3 and TRBJ2-1; 14 bases match TRBD2. The CDR3 length is 15 residues. V lost 8 bases to trimming and J lost 5 bases; unmatched junction nucleotides: 5. Germline assignment: CDR1 SGHNT and CDR2 YENEEA. CDR3 sequence reads: CASGLAGGRDNEQFF. CDR3 nucleotide sequence: TGTGCCAGCGGACTAGCGGGAGGAAGGGACAATGAGCAGTTCTTC.

The chain joins TRBV11-2 to TRBJ1-1; possibly TRBD1 for D (6 bases). Germline V gives CDR1 SGHAT, CDR2 FQNNGV. V dropped 5 bases and J dropped 0 bases, with 16 bases sitting between them. This CDR3 region has 16 residues. CDR3: CASSRLLGGMNTEAFF. CDR3 sequence (DNA): TGTGCCAGCAGCCGCCTATTAGGGGGTATGAACACTGAAGCTTTCTTT.

V gene TRBV3-1 (or the pseudogene TRBV3-2) combines with J gene TRBJ1-3; D unclear. Germline loops: CDR1 LGHDT, CDR2 YNNKEL (reference sequence). This CDR3 contains 16 residues. Trimming cost V 0 bases and J 0 bases, with 9 bases left between them. The CDR3 sequence is CASSQDGVASGNTIYF. CDR3 nucleotide sequence: TGTGCCAGCAGCCAAGACGGGGTAGCCTCTGGAAACACCATATATTTT.

V and J are TRBV6-5 and TRBJ2-5; 8 bases are a match to TRBD2. CDR1 MNHEY and CDR2 SVGAGI come from the germline V gene. J was trimmed by 0 bases and V by 8 bases; bases with no gene match: 8. This CDR3 comprises 15 residues. CDR3 residues: CASASGGTYQETQYF. The CDR3 nucleotides are TGTGCCAGCGCCAGCGGGGGCACGTACCAAGAGACCCAGTACTTC.

The count of this clone is one. The chain carries TRBV6-6 and TRBJ2-2; the D gene is possibly TRBD2 (7 bases). Deletions cut 2 bases from V and 6 bases from J, with 13 bases between. Per germline, CDR1 MNHNY and CDR2 SVGAGI (reference sequence). This CDR3 comprises 15 residues. CDR3 loop: CASSYEGGRAGELFF. CDR3 DNA: TGTGCCAGCAGTTACGAGGGGGGGCGCGCCGGGGAGCTGTTTTTT.

In this sample, this clone turned up once. The gene calls are TRBV30 and TRBJ1-1, with D unclear. Per germline, CDR1 GTSNPN and CDR2 SVGIG (reference sequence). CDR3 length: 12 amino acids. V was pared by 1 base and J by 3 bases, with 6 bases between. CDR3 DNA: TGTGCCTGGAGTGCGGGTTACACTGAAGCTTTCTTT. The encoded protein is CAWSAGYTEAFF.

This clone was counted once. The chain has TRBV7-2 and TRBJ2-5, with 7 bases lining up with TRBD1. Germline V gives CDR1 SGHTA, CDR2 FQGNSA. The trim removed 5 bases at V and 2 bases at J, leaving 5 bases unmatched. The CDR3 is 14 amino acids. CDR3 coding DNA: TGTGCCAGCAGCCCTACAGGGGTACAAGAGACCCAGTACTTC. Its protein product is CASSPTGVQETQYF.

The rearrangement links TRBV14 to TRBJ1-4; perhaps TRBD1 as D (6 bases). V was pared by 6 bases and J by 7 bases, with 15 bases between. Germline CDR1 reads SGHDN; CDR2 reads FVKESK. The CDR3 is 14 amino acids. The CDR3 DNA is TGTGCCAGCAGTCCAGGGGTCCTTTTTGAAAAACTGTTTTTT. Amino acid sequence: CASSPGVLFEKLFF.

V is TRBV5-6 and J is TRBJ2-5; 7 bases line up with TRBD2. The J segment lost 5 bases and the V segment lost 4 bases, leaving 11 bases of the junction unmatched. This CDR3 has 15 amino acids. The germline V gene encodes CDR1 SGHDT and CDR2 YYEEEE. This chain's CDR3 is CASSPGAGVGETQYF. The CDR3 region has the DNA TGTGCCAGCAGCCCCGGTGCGGGGGTCGGGGAGACCCAGTACTTC.

The rearrangement links TRBV29-1 to TRBJ1-1; D call uncertain. CDR3 size: 14 residues. V lost 5 bases and J lost 2, with 15 bases in between. The germline V gene encodes CDR1 SQVTM and CDR2 ANQGSEA. The CDR3 nucleotides read TGCAGCGTTTGCCAGGTCTTAGGAAACACTGAAGCTTTCTTT. The encoded protein is CSVCQVLGNTEAFF. Drawing the rest from reference TRBV29-1 and TRBJ1-1, the complete variable domain is SAVISQKPSRDICQRGTSLTIQCQVDSQVTMMFWYRQQPGQSLTLIATANQGSEATYESGFVIDKFPISRPNLTFSTLTVSNMSPEDSSIYLCSVCQVLGNTEAFFGQGTRLTVV.

The gene calls are TRBV27 and TRBJ2-3; the match to TRBD2 covers 11 bases. CDR1 is MNHEY, CDR2 SMNVEV, per germline (reference sequence). The CDR3 length is 15 residues. V lost 5 bases and J lost 0; bases outside the gene matches: 1. CDR3: CASSRTSGSTDTQYF. The CDR3 nucleotides read TGTGCCAGCAGTCGGACTAGCGGGAGCACAGATACGCAGTATTTT.

This clone was counted a few times. The chain links TRBV5-1 to TRBJ1-2; weak D call: TRBD1 (5 bases). Per the germline V gene, CDR1 is SGHRS and CDR2 is YFSETQ. The length of the CDR3 is 15 residues. V lost 0 bases to trimming and J lost 2 bases, with 11 bases between them. CDR3 sequence reads: CASSLGQTRNYGYTF. The CDR3 DNA reads TGCGCCAGCAGCTTGGGACAGACTAGGAACTATGGCTACACCTTC.

This chain joins TRBV12-3 or TRBV12-4 and TRBJ1-1; D might be TRBD1 (6 bases). V was clipped by 2 bases and J by 6 bases, with 10 bases between them. This CDR3 contains 13 residues. In nucleotides, the CDR3 is TGTGCCAGCAGTTTAAGGACAGTTGCTGAAGCTTTCTTT. It encodes CASSLRTVAEAFF.

The chain carries TRBV5-1 and TRBJ1-1, with D possibly TRBD1 on 6 matching bases. The CDR3 consists of 15 residues. V lost 0 bases, J lost 6 bases, and 15 bases lay in between. Germline-derived CDR1 and CDR2 are SGHRS and YFSETQ. CDR3 amino acids: CASSLDGGRTAEAFF. The CDR3 bases are TGCGCCAGCAGCTTGGATGGGGGCAGAACCGCTGAAGCTTTCTTT.

CDR3 in amino acids: CASSGNRGSGSNEKLFF. The CDR3 DNA reads TGTGCCAGCAGCGGAAACAGGGGGAGCGGATCTAATGAAAAACTGTTTTTT. The chain combines TRBV5-6 with TRBJ1-4; 8 bases match TRBD1. Trimming took 4 bases from V and 3 from J; bases not matched to a gene: 11. Germline V lookup: CDR1 SGHDT, CDR2 YYEEEE. The length of the CDR3 is 17 residues.

The chain links TRBV6-4 to TRBJ2-3; 10 bases are a match to TRBD2. The germline gives CDR1 MRHNA, CDR2 SNTAGT. The CDR3 consists of 15 residues. After removal of 4 bases from V and 4 bases from J, the junction contained 5 bases not matched to a gene. CDR3 in amino acids: CASSASSGRSDTQYF. CDR3 bases: TGTGCCAGCAGTGCTTCTAGCGGGAGATCAGATACGCAGTATTTT.